The rows below give T cell receptor beta chains drawn from one sample of a study of blood T cell repertoires in COVID-19. Assay used: immunoSEQ multiplex PCR; TCRdb lists only in-frame clones, some missing. This sample has under 140,000 clones, with nearly 90% found just once. The specimen sequenced was peripheral blood. The receptors originated from a human donor in a cohort sampled during active COVID-19. Both conserved end residues are part of each CDR3. Each record gives: J gene, V gene, D gene, clone size, CDR3 DNA, CDR3 protein. A D gene is named only where the DNA matches it firmly. Where a row states a size, it is once, few, many or the class of an expanded clone; other rows omit it.

J gene: TRBJ2-1; V gene: TRBV5-4; D gene: TRBD2; clone size: once; CDR3 DNA: TGTGCCAGCAGCTTGGGCGCTAGCGGACCCTACAATGAGCAGTTCTTC; CDR3 protein: CASSLGASGPYNEQFF
J gene: TRBJ1-2; V gene: TRBV28; D gene: TRBD1; clone size: -; CDR3 DNA: TGTGCCAGCAGCACGACAGGACAGGGGCCTAACTATGGCTACACCTTC; CDR3 protein: CASSTTGQGPNYGYTF
J gene: TRBJ2-7; V gene: TRBV27; D gene: -; clone size: few; CDR3 DNA: TGTGCCAGCAGACTAACCTACGAGCAGTACTTC; CDR3 protein: CASRLTYEQYF
J gene: TRBJ1-6; V gene: TRBV5-4; D gene: -; clone size: once; CDR3 DNA: TGTGCCAGCAGCTTGGATCGCGAATCCAATTCACCCCTCCACTTT; CDR3 protein: CASSLDRESNSPLHF
J gene: TRBJ2-3; V gene: TRBV5-1; D gene: -; clone size: -; CDR3 DNA: TGCGCCAGCAGCCCCCCACAGGCATTCAGCACAGATACGCAGTATTTT; CDR3 protein: CASSPPQAFSTDTQYF
J gene: TRBJ2-7; V gene: TRBV4-2; D gene: -; clone size: -; CDR3 DNA: TGTGCCAGCAGCCAAGAGGCCAGCGGGCGATCCTACGAGCAGTACTTC; CDR3 protein: CASSQEASGRSYEQYF
J gene: TRBJ1-4; V gene: TRBV15; D gene: TRBD1; clone size: few; CDR3 DNA: TGTGCCACCAGCAAATCACCTGGACAGGGTTGGGATGAAAAACTGTTTTTT; CDR3 protein: CATSKSPGQGWDEKLFF
J gene: TRBJ2-7; V gene: TRBV19; D gene: -; clone size: -; CDR3 DNA: TGTGCCAGTAGCGCTTCACAGGGATACGAGCAGTACTTC; CDR3 protein: CASSASQGYEQYF
J gene: TRBJ2-2; V gene: TRBV2; D gene: -; clone size: -; CDR3 DNA: TGTGCCAGCAGTACCACAGGGCAGGGCACCGGGGAGCTGTTTTTT; CDR3 protein: CASSTTGQGTGELFF
J gene: TRBJ1-1; V gene: TRBV5-1; D gene: TRBD1; clone size: -; CDR3 DNA: TGCGCCAGCACGGACAGGGGGATCATGAACACTGAAGCTTTCTTT; CDR3 protein: CASTDRGIMNTEAFF
J gene: TRBJ2-7; V gene: TRBV6-6; D gene: -; clone size: once; CDR3 DNA: TGTGCCAGCTTAGGGACTTACTACGAGCAGTACTTC; CDR3 protein: CASLGTYYEQYF
J gene: TRBJ2-3; V gene: TRBV28; D gene: TRBD2; clone size: -; CDR3 DNA: TGTGCCAGCAGCCGCGGGACTAGCGGTTCTAGCACAGATACGCAGTATTTT; CDR3 protein: CASSRGTSGSSTDTQYF
J gene: TRBJ2-7; V gene: TRBV9; D gene: -; clone size: -; CDR3 DNA: TGTGCCAGCAGCGAGACTAGTATCTCCTACGAGCAGTACTTC; CDR3 protein: CASSETSISYEQYF
J gene: TRBJ2-2; V gene: TRBV3-1/TRBV3-2; D gene: TRBD2; clone size: -; CDR3 DNA: TGTGCCAGCAGCCAAGAGATAGCGGGGGGCCCGGTCATATACGGCACCGGGGAGCTGTTTTTT; CDR3 protein: CASSQEIAGGPVIYGTGELFF
J gene: TRBJ1-1; V gene: TRBV10-3; D gene: TRBD1; clone size: once; CDR3 DNA: TGTGCCATCAGCCGGGGACAGGAGAACACTGAAGCTTTCTTT; CDR3 protein: CAISRGQENTEAFF
J gene: TRBJ1-1; V gene: TRBV30; D gene: -; clone size: -; CDR3 DNA: TGTGCCTGGAGTTTTACGGGCAGGGGAACTGAAGCTTTCTTT; CDR3 protein: CAWSFTGRGTEAFF
J gene: TRBJ1-6; V gene: TRBV10-3; D gene: -; clone size: -; CDR3 DNA: TGTGCCATCAGTGAGCTACAGATAAATTCACCCCTCCACTTT; CDR3 protein: CAISELQINSPLHF